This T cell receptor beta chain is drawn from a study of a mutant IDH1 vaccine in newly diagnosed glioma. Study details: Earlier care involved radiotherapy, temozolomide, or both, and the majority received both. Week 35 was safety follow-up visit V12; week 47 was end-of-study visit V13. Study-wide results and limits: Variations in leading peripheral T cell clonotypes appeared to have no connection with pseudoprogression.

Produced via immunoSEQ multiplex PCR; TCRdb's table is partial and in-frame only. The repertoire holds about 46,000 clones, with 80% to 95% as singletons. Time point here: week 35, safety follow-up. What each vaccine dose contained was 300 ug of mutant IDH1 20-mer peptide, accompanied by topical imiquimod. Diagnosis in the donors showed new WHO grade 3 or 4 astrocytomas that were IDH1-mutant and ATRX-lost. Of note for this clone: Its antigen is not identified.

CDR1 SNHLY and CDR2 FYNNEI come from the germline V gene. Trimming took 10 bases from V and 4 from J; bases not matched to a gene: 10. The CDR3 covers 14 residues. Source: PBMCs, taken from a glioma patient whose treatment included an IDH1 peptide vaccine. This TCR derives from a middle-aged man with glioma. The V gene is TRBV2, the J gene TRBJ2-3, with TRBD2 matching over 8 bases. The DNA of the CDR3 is TGTGCCATCAACGGGGGGGGAGCCTCAGATACGCAGTATTTT. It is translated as CAINGGGASDTQYF.